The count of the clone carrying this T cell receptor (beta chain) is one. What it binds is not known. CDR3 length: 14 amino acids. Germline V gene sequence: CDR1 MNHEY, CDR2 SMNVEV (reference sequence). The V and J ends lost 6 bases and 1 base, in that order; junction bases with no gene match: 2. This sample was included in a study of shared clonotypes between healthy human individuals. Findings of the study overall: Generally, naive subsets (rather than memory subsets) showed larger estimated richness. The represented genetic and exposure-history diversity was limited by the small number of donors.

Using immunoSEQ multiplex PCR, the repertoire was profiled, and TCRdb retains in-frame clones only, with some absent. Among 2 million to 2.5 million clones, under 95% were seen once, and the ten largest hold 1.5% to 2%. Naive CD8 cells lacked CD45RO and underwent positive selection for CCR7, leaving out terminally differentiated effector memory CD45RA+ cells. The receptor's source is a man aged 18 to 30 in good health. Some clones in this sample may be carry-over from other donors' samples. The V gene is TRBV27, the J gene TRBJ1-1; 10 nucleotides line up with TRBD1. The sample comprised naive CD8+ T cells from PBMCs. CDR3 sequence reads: CASRGTGANTEAFF. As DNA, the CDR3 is TGTGCCAGCAGGGGGACAGGGGCGAACACTGAAGCTTTCTTT.